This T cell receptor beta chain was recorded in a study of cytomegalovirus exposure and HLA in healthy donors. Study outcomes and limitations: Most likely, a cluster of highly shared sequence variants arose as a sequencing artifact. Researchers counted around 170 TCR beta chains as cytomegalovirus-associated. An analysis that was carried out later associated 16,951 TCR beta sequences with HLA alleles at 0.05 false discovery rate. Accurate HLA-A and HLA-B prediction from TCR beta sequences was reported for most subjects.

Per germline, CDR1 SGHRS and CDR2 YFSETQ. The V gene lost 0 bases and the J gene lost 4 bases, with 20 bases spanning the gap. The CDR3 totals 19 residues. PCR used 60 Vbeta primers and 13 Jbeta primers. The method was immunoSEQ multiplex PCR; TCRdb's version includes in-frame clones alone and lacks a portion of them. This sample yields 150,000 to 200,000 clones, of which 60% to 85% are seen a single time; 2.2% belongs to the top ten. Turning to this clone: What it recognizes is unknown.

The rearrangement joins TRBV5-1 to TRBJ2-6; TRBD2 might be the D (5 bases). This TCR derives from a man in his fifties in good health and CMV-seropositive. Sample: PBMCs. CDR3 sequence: CASSLGLTTSRQGANVLTF. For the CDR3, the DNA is TGCGCCAGCAGCTTGGGACTAACCACCTCTCGACAAGGGGCCAACGTCCTGACTTTC.